This is a list of T cell receptor beta chains from one sample in a study of vaccination and CD4 T cells after COVID-19. Using its own MiXCR run on the PCR reads, TCRdb lists one record per CDR3 protein. The sample has about 25,000 distinct CDR3 sequences, about 52% seen once. Their antigen targets remain unknown. Material: CD4+ T cells from blood, cultured in vitro. The receptor set was obtained from a human donor who had recovered from COVID-19. CDR3s include the opening cysteine and the closing phenylalanine or tryptophan. The D gene is left open where the match is weak. Not all rows give a size; the values are once, few, many and, for expanded clones, a class.

abundance	j_gene	len	v_gene	d_gene	CDR3nt	CDR3aa
few	TRBJ1-1	11	TRBV6-1	TRBD1	TGTGCCAGCAGTGAAATCGGACAGGCTTCGTTT	CASSEIGQASF
NA	TRBJ2-1	17	TRBV21-1	NA	TGTGCCAGCAAAACCGGGACTAGCGGGAGGTTCTACAATGAGCAGTTCTTC	CASKTGTSGRFYNEQFF
once	TRBJ2-3	14	TRBV19	NA	TGTGCCAGTAGGAGGGGCAGTAGCACAGATACGCAGTATTTT	CASRRGSSTDTQYF
NA	TRBJ1-6	16	TRBV6-5	NA	TGTGCCAGCAGTTACTCGAGGGGATTAAATAATTCACCCCTCCACTTT	CASSYSRGLNNSPLHF
few	TRBJ2-3	15	TRBV20-1	TRBD1	TGCAGTGCTTATCCCCCAGGGGGCAATTCTGATACGCAGTATTTT	CSAYPPGGNSDTQYF
NA	TRBJ2-3	15	TRBV6-1	TRBD2	TGTGCCAGCATTCCACACCTAGCGGGGAAAGATACGCAGTATTTT	CASIPHLAGKDTQYF
NA	TRBJ1-5	15	TRBV4-1	TRBD1	TGCGCCAGCAGCCACGCAGGGGGGGTCAATCAGCCCCAGCATTTT	CASSHAGGVNQPQHF
few	TRBJ2-5	18	TRBV24-1	TRBD2	TGTGCCACCAGTGATTTGGCCCTCGGGAGCGGGGGAAGTGAGACCCAGTACTTC	CATSDLALGSGGSETQYF
few	TRBJ2-7	15	TRBV20-1	TRBD2	TGCAGTGCTAGAGACGAGCGGGGGGCCACCTACGAGCAGTACTTC	CSARDERGATYEQYF
NA	TRBJ1-5	16	TRBV27	TRBD1	TGTGCCAGCAGTTTATTGTACAGGGGGCCCGATCAGCCCCAGCATTTT	CASSLLYRGPDQPQHF
NA	TRBJ2-7	18	TRBV27	TRBD1	TGTGCCAGCAGCCCGACAGGGGTGCGGGCAACCTATGCCTACGAGCAGTACTTC	CASSPTGVRATYAYEQYF
NA	TRBJ1-2	13	TRBV15	TRBD1	TGTGCCACAGGGAGTAGGACAGGGAGTGGCTACACCTTC	CATGSRTGSGYTF
NA	TRBJ2-2	13	TRBV7-2	NA	TGTGCCAGCAGTACGGGAACGACCGGGGAGCTGTTTTTT	CASSTGTTGELFF
few	TRBJ2-2	15	TRBV5-8	NA	TGTGCCAGCAGCTTGGCTGTACGGGCCACCGGGGAGCTGTTTTTT	CASSLAVRATGELFF
NA	TRBJ1-2	13	TRBV6-1	NA	TGTGCCAGCAGTGAACGAAGGATAGGAGGCTACACCTTC	CASSERRIGGYTF
NA	TRBJ1-6	16	TRBV28	NA	TGTGCCAGCAGTTTATGGCGGGTCTCTAGCGACCTCCCCCTCCACTTT	CASSLWRVSSDLPLHF
NA	TRBJ1-4	15	TRBV6-1	TRBD1	TGTGCCAGCAGACCGGGACAGGGCATAATGGAGGAACTGTTTTTT	CASRPGQGIMEELFF